This T cell receptor (beta chain) was sequenced during a study of radiotherapy plus CTLA-4 blockade in lung cancer. Study results and caveats: Radiotherapy plus ipilimumab was followed by expansion in blood of tumor-derived TCR clones.

Only in-frame clones appear in the TCRdb table, and some are missing; sequencing was by immunoSEQ multiplex PCR. Of tens of thousands of clones detected, around nine tenths appear once; the ten largest clones hold around 15%. Focal radiation was given together with CTLA-4 blockade (ipilimumab) to patients with chemo-refractory metastatic non-small-cell lung cancer. Remarks on this clone: Its specificity is unknown.

This TCR came from a human donor with non-small cell lung cancer that progressed on radiotherapy plus ipilimumab. The sample consisted of peripheral blood, taken from a patient treated with radiotherapy plus ipilimumab.

This CDR3 is CASSVWGQGEAFF. In DNA, the CDR3 is TGTGCCAGCAGCGTATGGGGGCAGGGTGAAGCTTTCTTT. This sequence joins TRBV9 and TRBJ1-1; TRBD1 is a possible D gene (6 bases). The CDR3 has 13 residues. Germline V CDR1 and CDR2: SGDLS, YYNGEE. V lost 1 base and J lost 7, with 11 bases in between.